Listed here are 24 T cell receptor beta chains from one sample, sequenced in a study of CD8 T cells in ankylosing spondylitis. MiXCR, run by TCRdb on the 5' RACE reads, gives a single entry per CDR3 protein. Altogether approximately 250,000 distinct CDR3 sequences are present, roughly 32% being singletons, with the ten largest covering 4% to 5%. Material: blood, either unsorted or a sorted T cell fraction (not recorded which). These receptors all stem from a male donor with ankylosing spondylitis or in good health (not recorded which).

This clonotype was seen more than once but under ten times. The V call is TRBV29-1, the J call TRBJ2-2; D uncertain. Per the germline V gene, CDR1 is SQVTM and CDR2 is ANQGSEA. V lost 3 bases, J lost 4 bases, and 6 bases lay in between. The CDR3 contains 12 residues. The DNA of the CDR3 is TGCAGCGTTGATACGGTCACCGGGGAGCTGTTTTTT. It specifies CSVDTVTGELFF.

The chain links TRBV9 to TRBJ2-3; D remains ambiguous. V was pared by 3 bases and J by 3 bases, with 17 bases between. From germline, CDR1 is SGDLS and CDR2 YYNGEE. The CDR3 spans 16 residues. The DNA of the CDR3 is TGTGCCAGCAGCGCCGGGTCCAGTAAGGGTACAGATACGCAGTATTTT. It translates to CASSAGSSKGTDTQYF. Full variable domain (rest looked up from reference TRBV9 and TRBJ2-3): DSGVTQTPKHLITATGQRVTLRCSPRSGDLSVYWYQQSLDQGLQFLIQYYNGEERAKGNILERFSAQQFPDLHSELNLSSLELGDSALYFCASSAGSSKGTDTQYFGPGTRLTVL.

The gene calls are TRBV5-1 and TRBJ2-1, with 7 nucleotides matching TRBD2. Trimming removed 4 bases from V and 9 bases from J; junction bases left unmatched: 7. CDR3 length: 13 amino acids. From germline, CDR1 is SGHRS and CDR2 YFSETQ. CDR3 sequence: CASSEERGREQFF. The DNA of the CDR3 is TGCGCCAGCAGCGAGGAGCGGGGTCGTGAGCAGTTCTTC. The full variable domain, its missing parts supplied by reference TRBV5-1 and TRBJ2-1, is KAGVTQTPRYLIKTRGQQVTLSCSPISGHRSVSWYQQTPGQGLQFLFEYFSETQRNKGNFPGRFSGRQFSNSRSEMNVSTLELGDSALYLCASSEERGREQFFGPGTRLTVL.

In its sample, this clonotype was seen a few times. The chain carries TRBV12-3 or TRBV12-4 and TRBJ1-3; the match to TRBD1 covers 9 bases. Unmatched junction bases numbered 11, after V lost 6 bases and J lost 8 bases. There are 15 residues in the CDR3. CDR3 in DNA: TGTGCCAGCAGGCTTCCCGGGACAGGGAGGCACACCATATATTTT. This encodes CASRLPGTGRHTIYF.

The rearrangement uses TRBV20-1 and TRBJ2-5; D is possibly TRBD1 (6 bases). Germline-derived CDR1 and CDR2 are DFQATT and SNEGSKA (reference sequence). The CDR3 totals 15 residues. V was shortened by 2 bases and J by 2 bases, with 15 bases between the two germline ends. In DNA form, the CDR3 reads TGCAGTGCTAGATCTATAGGACAGCAGCAAGAGACCCAGTACTTC. It codes for CSARSIGQQQETQYF.

The chain links TRBV7-2 to TRBJ2-1; maybe TRBD2 (6 bases). The germline V gene encodes CDR1 SGHTA and CDR2 FQGNSA. This CDR3 has 11 amino acids. Trimming pared 5 bases from V and 15 bases from J, leaving 14 bases between. CDR3 DNA sequence: TGTGCCAGCAGCGCAAGACTAGGAATGTTCTTC. As protein: CASSARLGMFF.

V usage is TRBV12-3 or TRBV12-4 and J usage is TRBJ2-5; 8 bases match TRBD1. V was clipped by 6 bases and J by 3 bases; unmatched bases: 9. The CDR3 length is 15 residues. DNA of the CDR3: TGTGCCAGCAGCCTCCGGACAGGGTCGAAAGAGACCCAGTACTTC. It is translated as CASSLRTGSKETQYF.

The chain employs TRBV11-2 and TRBJ2-2; D is uncertain. The V end was cut by 1 base, the J end by 3 bases, with 6 bases between. Germline values: CDR1 SGHAT, CDR2 FQNNGV. This CDR3 is built from 14 residues. Here the CDR3 reads CASSLAWDTGELFF. In nucleotides, the CDR3 is TGTGCCAGCAGCTTAGCCTGGGACACCGGGGAGCTGTTTTTT.

The chain has TRBV12-3 or TRBV12-4 and TRBJ1-1, with 8 bases matching TRBD1. The CDR3 contains 16 residues. The V and J ends lost 4 bases and 4 bases, in that order; junction bases with no gene match: 11. CDR3: CASSSQSGQGRTEAFF. In DNA form, the CDR3 reads TGTGCCAGCAGTTCCCAATCAGGACAGGGTCGCACTGAAGCTTTCTTT.

The chain combines TRBV5-1 with TRBJ1-6; D is undetermined. Germline assignment: CDR1 SGHRS and CDR2 YFSETQ. The CDR3 is 13 amino acids. V lost 0 bases to trimming and J lost 8 bases, with 6 bases between them. The CDR3 region has the DNA TGCGCCAGCAGCTTGGGGTCTGATTCACCCCTCCACTTT. Its protein is CASSLGSDSPLHF.

The gene calls are TRBV5-6 and TRBJ1-2; tentatively, D is TRBD1 (5 bases). Germline V gene data show CDR1 as SGHDT and CDR2 as YYEEEE. Trimming shortened V by 1 base and J by 4 bases, and 17 bases separated the two germline ends. The CDR3 consists of 16 residues. CDR3 sequence (DNA): TGTGCCAGCAGCTTGTTCCGGGGGACGACTTTCTATGGCTACACCTTC. Translated, it gives CASSLFRGTTFYGYTF.

This clonotype occurred a few times. The rearrangement uses TRBV27 and TRBJ2-7, with TRBD2 as a possible D gene (5 bases). Looked up from germline, CDR1 is MNHEY and CDR2 is SMNVEV (reference sequence). The length of the CDR3 is 15 residues. V was clipped by 4 bases and J by 0 bases, with 13 bases between them. CDR3: CASSSGLINSYEQYF. CDR3 DNA sequence: TGTGCCAGCAGTTCCGGACTTATCAACTCCTACGAGCAGTACTTC.

Only a few counts were recorded for this clonotype. The chain carries TRBV20-1 and TRBJ2-2; D gene uncertain. Trimming pared 3 bases from V and 9 bases from J, leaving 11 bases between. The germline V gene encodes CDR1 DFQATT and CDR2 SNEGSKA (reference sequence). This CDR3 is built from 12 residues. The DNA for the CDR3 is TGCAGTGCTAGGGATGAAGGCTGGGAGCTGTTTTTT. Amino acids: CSARDEGWELFF.

The V and J genes are TRBV20-1 and TRBJ1-3; the D gene is possibly TRBD1 (5 bases). Looked up from germline, CDR1 is DFQATT and CDR2 is SNEGSKA (reference sequence). CDR3 length equals 11 residues. Trimming removed 6 bases from V and 9 bases from J, with 12 bases in between. Written as DNA, the CDR3 is TGCAGTGCCCCAGGGTGGGGCACCATATATTTT. Translation gives CSAPGWGTIYF.

The J gene is TRBJ2-7, the V gene TRBV27; TRBD1 aligns across 8 bases. The CDR3 extends over 13 amino acids. The V gene's germline CDR1 is MNHEY and CDR2 SMNVEV (reference sequence). The V and J ends lost 4 bases and 7 bases, in that order; junction bases with no gene match: 6. The CDR3 is CASSSTDRAEQYF. In DNA form, the CDR3 reads TGTGCCAGCAGTTCCACGGACAGGGCGGAGCAGTACTTC.

There are a few counts of this clonotype. V is TRBV6-5 and J is TRBJ2-1; 9 nucleotides agree with TRBD2. V shed 4 bases and J 5 bases; nucleotides not matched to a gene: 6. Germline V gives CDR1 MNHEY, CDR2 SVGAGI. The CDR3 has 15 amino acids. The CDR3 nucleotides are TGTGCCAGCAGTTCCCTAGCGGGGCTAGACAATGAGCAGTTCTTC. Its protein product is CASSSLAGLDNEQFF.

This clonotype was observed many times. The genes are TRBV25-1 and TRBJ2-1, with 10 bases lining up with TRBD2. J lost 7 bases, V lost 5 bases, and 2 bases had no gene match. This CDR3 contains 13 residues. From germline, CDR1 is MGHDK and CDR2 SYGVNS. The CDR3, as DNA: TGTGCCAGCAGTAGCGGGGGGGGGAATGAGCAGTTCTTC. Translating it yields CASSSGGGNEQFF.

The sample holds a few counts of this clonotype. This chain uses TRBV5-1 with TRBJ2-1; D ambiguous. This CDR3 spans 14 amino acids. V dropped 4 bases and J dropped 6 bases, with 14 bases sitting between them. The germline V gene encodes CDR1 SGHRS and CDR2 YFSETQ. The CDR3 coding sequence is TGCGCCAGCAGCACGCTGACTCAGGTCAATGAGCAGTTCTTC. As protein: CASSTLTQVNEQFF.

V and J are TRBV2 and TRBJ1-6; a possible D gene is TRBD1 (5 bases). V lost 8 bases and J lost 7, with 12 bases in between. This CDR3 is 13 amino acids long. The germline V gene has CDR1 SNHLY and CDR2 FYNNEI. The CDR3 bases are TGTGCCAGCGGGAAGGGGCACAATTCACCCCTCCACTTT. This gives the protein CASGKGHNSPLHF.

This clonotype was detected only a few times. The V call is TRBV20-1, the J call TRBJ2-1; D not certain. The CDR3 spans 11 residues. Trimming cost V 3 bases and J 9 bases, with 9 bases left between them. The germline V gene encodes CDR1 DFQATT and CDR2 SNEGSKA (reference sequence). In DNA form, the CDR3 reads TGCAGTGCTAGTATAGACCTTGAGCAGTTCTTC. The encoded protein is CSASIDLEQFF.

This clonotype was picked up a small number of times. J is TRBJ2-3 and V is TRBV12-3 or TRBV12-4, with D possibly being TRBD1 (5 bases). The CDR3 is 14 amino acids. Trimming cost V 6 bases and J 0 bases, with 10 bases left between them. CDR3 DNA: TGTGCCAGCAGCTTTGACAGAAGCACAGATACGCAGTATTTT. The encoded protein is CASSFDRSTDTQYF.

This clonotype occurred many times. J is TRBJ2-7 and V is TRBV6-5; possibly TRBD1 or TRBD2 for D (5 bases each). The V end was cut by 0 bases, the J end by 5 bases, with 14 bases between. Germline lookup yields CDR1 MNHEY and CDR2 SVGAGI. The CDR3 spans 15 residues. The CDR3 region is CASSYSGVTPHEQYF. CDR3 DNA: TGTGCCAGCAGTTACTCGGGGGTCACCCCCCACGAGCAGTACTTC.

This clonotype was counted a few times. The V and J genes are TRBV12-3 or TRBV12-4 and TRBJ2-3; D not resolved. The germline V and J ends were trimmed by 3 bases and 6 bases, with 10 bases remaining between them. The CDR3 runs to 13 residues. In DNA, the CDR3 is TGTGCCAGCAGTTTGCACGGGTTGGATACGCAGTATTTT. It yields the protein CASSLHGLDTQYF.

The rearrangement links TRBV20-1 to TRBJ2-5, with a possible D match to TRBD2 (5 bases). V was clipped by 5 bases and J by 4 bases, with 17 bases between them. Germline assignment: CDR1 DFQATT and CDR2 SNEGSKA (reference sequence). This CDR3 is built from 14 residues. The CDR3: CSAWAGSDPETQYF. The DNA of the CDR3 is TGCAGTGCTTGGGCGGGCTCGGACCCAGAGACCCAGTACTTC.